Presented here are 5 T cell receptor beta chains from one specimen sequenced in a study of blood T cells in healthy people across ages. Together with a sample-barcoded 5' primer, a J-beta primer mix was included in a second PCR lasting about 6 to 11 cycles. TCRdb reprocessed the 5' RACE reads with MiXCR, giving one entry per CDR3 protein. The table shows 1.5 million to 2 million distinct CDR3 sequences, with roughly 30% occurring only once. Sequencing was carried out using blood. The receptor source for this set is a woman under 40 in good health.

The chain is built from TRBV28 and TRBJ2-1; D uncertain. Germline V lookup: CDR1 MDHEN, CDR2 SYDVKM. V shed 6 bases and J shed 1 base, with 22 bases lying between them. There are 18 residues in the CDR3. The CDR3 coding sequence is TGTGCCAGCAGCTCTGGGTCACCCTCCTGGGTGTCCTACAATGAGCAGTTCTTC. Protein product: CASSSGSPSWVSYNEQFF. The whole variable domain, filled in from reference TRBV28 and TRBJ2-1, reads DVKVTQSSRYLVKRTGEKVFLECVQDMDHENMFWYRQDPGLGLRLIYFSYDVKMKEKGDIPEGYSVSREKKERFSLILESASTNQTSMYLCASSSGSPSWVSYNEQFFGPGTRLTVL.

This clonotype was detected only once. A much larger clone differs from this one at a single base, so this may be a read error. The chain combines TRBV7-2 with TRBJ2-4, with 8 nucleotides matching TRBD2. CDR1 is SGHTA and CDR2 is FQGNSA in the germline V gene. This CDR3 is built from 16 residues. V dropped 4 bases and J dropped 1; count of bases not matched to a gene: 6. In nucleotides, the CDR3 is TGTGCCAGCAGCTCCGGGAGGGCCATCGCCAAAAACATTCAGTACTTC. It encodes CASSSGRAIAKNIQYF.

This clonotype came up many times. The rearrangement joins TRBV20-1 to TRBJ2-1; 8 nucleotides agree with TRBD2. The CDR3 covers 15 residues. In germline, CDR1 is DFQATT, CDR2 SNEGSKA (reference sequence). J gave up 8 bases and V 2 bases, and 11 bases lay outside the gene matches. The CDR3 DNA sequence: TGCAGTGCTAGATCGGCACGGGGGGGCGGCTATGAGCAGTTCTTC. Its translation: CSARSARGGGYEQFF.

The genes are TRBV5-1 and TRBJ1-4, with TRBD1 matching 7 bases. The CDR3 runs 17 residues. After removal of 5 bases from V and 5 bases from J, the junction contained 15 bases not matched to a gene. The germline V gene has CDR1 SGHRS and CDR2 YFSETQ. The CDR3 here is CASRRQGYGAPNEKLFF. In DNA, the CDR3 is TGCGCCAGCAGGAGACAGGGCTATGGGGCTCCAAATGAAAAACTGTTTTTT.

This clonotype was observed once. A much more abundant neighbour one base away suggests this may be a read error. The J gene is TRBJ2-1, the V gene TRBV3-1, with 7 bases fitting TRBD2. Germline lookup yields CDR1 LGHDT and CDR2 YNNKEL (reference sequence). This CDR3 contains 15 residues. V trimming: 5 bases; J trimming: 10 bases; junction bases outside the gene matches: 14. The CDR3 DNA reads TGTGCCAGCAGCGCTAGGGGAGCGGGAATCTACGAGCAGTTCTTC. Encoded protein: CASSARGAGIYEQFF.